This T cell receptor beta chain was sequenced for a study of identical twins. This clonotype was recorded many times. Trimming at V came to 5 bases and at J to 7 bases, leaving 3 bases not matched to a gene. This CDR3 comprises 14 residues. Germline V gives CDR1 SGHTA, CDR2 FQGTGA. TCRdb analysed the 5' RACE reads with MiXCR anew, one entry per CDR3 protein. The table has more than 650,000 distinct CDR3 sequences, 6.1% seen once. The gene calls are TRBV7-3 and TRBJ1-6; TRBD1 matches 9 bases. Sequences were obtained from naive T cells sorted from blood. The TCR comes from a man younger than 30 in good health. The CDR3 region has the DNA TGTGCCAGCAGCCGGGGACAGGGAAATTCACCCCTCCACTTT. Protein: CASSRGQGNSPLHF.